This T cell receptor beta chain comes out of a study of T cell repertoires in cytomegalovirus infection. Looking at the study overall: Based on public TCR beta signatures, there were indications of CMV infection and of a matching HLA type. Study findings and constraints: Cumulative public TCR beta family frequency identified carriers of CMV plus the relevant HLA. The study found HLA-C-restricted CMV-specific TCR beta clonotypes dominating the ex vivo response.

TCRdb re-called the reads with MiXCR, one entry per CDR3 protein. The sample has tens of thousands of distinct CDR3 sequences; roughly 34% are singletons. The length of the CDR3 is 15 residues. The J segment lost 4 bases and the V segment lost 4 bases, leaving 3 bases of the junction unmatched. With regard to this clonotype: What it binds is not known.

The sample was PBMCs, sequenced either directly or after in vitro stimulation (not recorded which). The chain uses TRBV12-3 or TRBV12-4 and TRBJ2-3; the match to TRBD2 covers 12 bases. The origin of this receptor is a human donor in good health (CMV status not recorded). Some clones in this sample may be carry-over from other donors' samples. The CDR3 coding sequence is TGTGCCAGCAGTTCCCCTAGCGGGAGGGCAGATACGCAGTATTTT. This encodes CASSSPSGRADTQYF.